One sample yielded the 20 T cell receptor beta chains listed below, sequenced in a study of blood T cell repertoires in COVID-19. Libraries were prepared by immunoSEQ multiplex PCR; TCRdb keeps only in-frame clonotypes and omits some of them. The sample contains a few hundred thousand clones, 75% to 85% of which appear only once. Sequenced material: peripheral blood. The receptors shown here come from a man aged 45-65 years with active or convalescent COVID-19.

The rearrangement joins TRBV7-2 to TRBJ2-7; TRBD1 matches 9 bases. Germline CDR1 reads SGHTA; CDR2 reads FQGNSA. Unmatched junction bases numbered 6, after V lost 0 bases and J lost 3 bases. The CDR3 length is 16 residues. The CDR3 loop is CASSLASTGGYYEQYV. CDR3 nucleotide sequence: TGTGCCAGCAGCTTAGCGTCAACAGGGGGCTACTACGAGCAGTACGTC.

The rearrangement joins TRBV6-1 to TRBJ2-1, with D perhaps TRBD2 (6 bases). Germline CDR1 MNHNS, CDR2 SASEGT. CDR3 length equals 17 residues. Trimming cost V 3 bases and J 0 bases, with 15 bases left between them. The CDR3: CASSDEFNSGSYNEQFF. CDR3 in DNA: TGTGCCAGCAGTGATGAATTCAATAGCGGCTCCTACAATGAGCAGTTCTTC.

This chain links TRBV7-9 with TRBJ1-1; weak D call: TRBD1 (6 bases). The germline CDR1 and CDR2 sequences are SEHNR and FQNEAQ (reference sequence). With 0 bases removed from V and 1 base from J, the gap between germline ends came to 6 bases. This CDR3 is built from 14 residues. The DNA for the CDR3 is TGTGCCAGCAGCTTAGCGGGGGCGAACACTGAAGCTTTCTTT. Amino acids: CASSLAGANTEAFF. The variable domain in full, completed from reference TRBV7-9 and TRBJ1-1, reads DTGVSQNPRHKITKRGQNVTFRCDPISEHNRLYWYRQTLGQGPEFLTYFQNEAQLEKSRLLSDRFSAERPKGSFSTLEIQRTEQGDSAMYLCASSLAGANTEAFFGQGTRLTVV.

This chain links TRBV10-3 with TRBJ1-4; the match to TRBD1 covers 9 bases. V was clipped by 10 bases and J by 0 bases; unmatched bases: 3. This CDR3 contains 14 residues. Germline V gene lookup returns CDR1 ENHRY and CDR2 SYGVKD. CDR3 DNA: TGTGCCACCGGGACAGGGACAACTAATGAAAAACTGTTTTTT. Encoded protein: CATGTGTTNEKLFF.

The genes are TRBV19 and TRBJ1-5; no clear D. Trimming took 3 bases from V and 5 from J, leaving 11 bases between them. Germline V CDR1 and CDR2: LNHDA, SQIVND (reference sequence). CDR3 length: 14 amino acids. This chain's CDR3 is CASSIRQVHQPQHF. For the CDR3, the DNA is TGTGCCAGTAGTATCCGGCAGGTACATCAGCCCCAGCATTTT.

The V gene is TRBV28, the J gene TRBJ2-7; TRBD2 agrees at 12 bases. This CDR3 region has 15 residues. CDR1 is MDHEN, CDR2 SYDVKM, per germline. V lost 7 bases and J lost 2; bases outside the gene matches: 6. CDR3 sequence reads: CASISSGRAAYEQYF. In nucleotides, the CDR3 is TGTGCCAGCATTTCTAGCGGGAGGGCGGCCTACGAGCAGTACTTC.

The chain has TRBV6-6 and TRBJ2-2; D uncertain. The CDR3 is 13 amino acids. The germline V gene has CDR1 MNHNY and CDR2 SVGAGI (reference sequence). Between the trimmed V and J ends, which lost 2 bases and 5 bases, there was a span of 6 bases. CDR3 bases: TGTGCCAGCAGTTACGCTAGAACCGGGGAGCTGTTTTTT. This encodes CASSYARTGELFF.

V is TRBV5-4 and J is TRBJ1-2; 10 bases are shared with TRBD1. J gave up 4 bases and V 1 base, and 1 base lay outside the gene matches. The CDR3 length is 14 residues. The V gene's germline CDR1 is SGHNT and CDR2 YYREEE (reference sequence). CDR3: CASSLRDRGYGYTF. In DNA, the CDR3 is TGTGCCAGCAGCTTGAGGGACAGGGGCTATGGCTACACCTTC.

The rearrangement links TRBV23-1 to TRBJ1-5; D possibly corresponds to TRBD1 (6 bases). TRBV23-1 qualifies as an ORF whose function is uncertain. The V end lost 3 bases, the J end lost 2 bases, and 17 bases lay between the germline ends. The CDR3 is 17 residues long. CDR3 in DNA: TGCGCCAGCAGTCACCGATACAGGGAATGGGGCAATCAGCCCCAGCATTTT. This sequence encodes CASSHRYREWGNQPQHF.

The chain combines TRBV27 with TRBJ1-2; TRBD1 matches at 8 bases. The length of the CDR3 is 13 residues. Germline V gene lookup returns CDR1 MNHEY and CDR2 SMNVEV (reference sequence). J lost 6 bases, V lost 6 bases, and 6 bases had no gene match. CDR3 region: CASSIQGGDGYTF. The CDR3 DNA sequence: TGTGCCAGCAGCATACAGGGGGGTGATGGCTACACCTTC.

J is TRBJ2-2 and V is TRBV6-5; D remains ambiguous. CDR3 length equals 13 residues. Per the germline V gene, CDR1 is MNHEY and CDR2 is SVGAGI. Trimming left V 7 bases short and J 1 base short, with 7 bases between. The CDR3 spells CASNQVNTGELFF. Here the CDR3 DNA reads TGTGCCAGCAACCAGGTGAACACCGGGGAGCTGTTTTTT.

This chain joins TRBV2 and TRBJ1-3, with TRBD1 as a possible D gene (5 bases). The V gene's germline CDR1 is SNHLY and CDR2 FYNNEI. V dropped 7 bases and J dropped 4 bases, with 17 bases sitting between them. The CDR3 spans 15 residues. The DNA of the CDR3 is TGTGCCAGCACGAGACAGATCGTCGCGGGAAACACCATATATTTT. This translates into CASTRQIVAGNTIYF.

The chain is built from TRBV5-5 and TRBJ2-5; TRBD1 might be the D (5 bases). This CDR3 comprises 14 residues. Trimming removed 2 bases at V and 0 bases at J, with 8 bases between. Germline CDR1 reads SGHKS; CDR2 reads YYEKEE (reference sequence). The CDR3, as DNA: TGTGCCAGCAGCTTACGACAGTACCAAGAGACCCAGTACTTC. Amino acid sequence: CASSLRQYQETQYF.

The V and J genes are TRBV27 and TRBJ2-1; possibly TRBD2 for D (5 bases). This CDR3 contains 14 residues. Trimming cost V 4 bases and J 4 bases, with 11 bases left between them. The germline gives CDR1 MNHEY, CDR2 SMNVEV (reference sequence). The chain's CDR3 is CASSSSPPYNEQFF. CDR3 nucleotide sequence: TGTGCCAGCAGTTCTAGCCCCCCGTACAATGAGCAGTTCTTC.

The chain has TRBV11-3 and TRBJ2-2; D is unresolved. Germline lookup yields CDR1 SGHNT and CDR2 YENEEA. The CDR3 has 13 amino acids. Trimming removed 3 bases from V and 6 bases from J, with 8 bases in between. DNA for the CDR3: TGTGCCAGCAGCTTCCAATTCCCCGGGGAGCTGTTTTTT. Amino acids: CASSFQFPGELFF.

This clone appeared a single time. The CDR3 coding sequence is TGTGCCAGCAGTACGGGGGTCGGTAACTATGGCTACACCTTC. It codes for CASSTGVGNYGYTF. The chain links TRBV6-5 to TRBJ1-2, with a tentative D call TRBD1 (5 bases). The V end was cut by 5 bases, the J end by 1 base, with 11 bases between. In germline, CDR1 is MNHEY, CDR2 SVGAGI. The CDR3 spans 14 residues.

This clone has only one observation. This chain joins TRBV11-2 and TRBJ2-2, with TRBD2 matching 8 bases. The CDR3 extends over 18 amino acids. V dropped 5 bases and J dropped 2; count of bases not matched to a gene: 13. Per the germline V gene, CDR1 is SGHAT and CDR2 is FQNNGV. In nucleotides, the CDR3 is TGTGCCAGCAGCCCCAAGGCTCGCGGGGGGACCAACACCGGGGAGCTGTTTTTT. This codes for CASSPKARGGTNTGELFF.

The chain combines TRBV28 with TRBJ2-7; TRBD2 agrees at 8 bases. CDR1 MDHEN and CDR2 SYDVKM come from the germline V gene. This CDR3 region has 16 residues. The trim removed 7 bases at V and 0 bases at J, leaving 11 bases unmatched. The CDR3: CASTRGGAGPSYEQYF. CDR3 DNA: TGTGCCAGCACCCGGGGGGGAGCGGGCCCCTCCTACGAGCAGTACTTC.

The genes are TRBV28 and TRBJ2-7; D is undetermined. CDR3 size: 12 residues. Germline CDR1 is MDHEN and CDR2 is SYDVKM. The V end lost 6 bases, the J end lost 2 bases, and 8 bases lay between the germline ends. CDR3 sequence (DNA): TGTGCCAGCAGCCCTCCCGCCTACGAGCAGTACTTC. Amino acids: CASSPPAYEQYF.

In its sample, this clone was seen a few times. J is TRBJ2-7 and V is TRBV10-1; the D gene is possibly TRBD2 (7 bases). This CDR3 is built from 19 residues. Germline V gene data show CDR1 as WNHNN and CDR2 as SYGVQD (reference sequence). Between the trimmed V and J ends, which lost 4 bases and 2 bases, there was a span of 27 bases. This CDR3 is CASSVCRGEDYRETYEQYV. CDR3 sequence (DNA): TGCGCCAGCAGTGTATGTCGGGGGGAGGATTACAGGGAAACCTACGAGCAGTACGTC.